These 14 T cell receptor beta chains originate from one sample sequenced in a study of blood T cell repertoires in COVID-19. Data came from immunoSEQ multiplex PCR; TCRdb stores just in-frame clones and leaves some out. This sample has about 300,000 clones, with approximately 88% found just once. Sequenced: peripheral blood. All receptors derive from a human donor with COVID-19, enrolled during active disease. The donor label of this sample is uncertain.

This chain links TRBV7-9 with TRBJ1-2, with D possibly matching TRBD1 (6 bases). Germline V lookup: CDR1 SEHNR, CDR2 FQNEAQ (reference sequence). V was shortened by 4 bases and J by 4 bases, with 22 bases between the two germline ends. The CDR3 spans 17 residues. In DNA form, the CDR3 reads TGTGCCAGCAGCTCAACATCCGGGACATTCAACCTCTATGGCTACACCTTC. Protein product: CASSSTSGTFNLYGYTF.

The rearrangement joins TRBV21-1 to TRBJ2-5; the table's D call, TRBD2, was not checked against the DNA. TRBV21-1 is flagged as a pseudogene. This CDR3 has 17 residues. CDR3 amino acids: CASSKGTGVSFLETQYF. CDR3 DNA: TGTGCCAGCAGCAAAGGTACGGGGGTGTCTTTTTTGGAGACCCAGTACTTC.

Concerning this clone: Other DNA sequences in the same sample also yield this CDR3. This chain links TRBV3-1 (or the pseudogene TRBV3-2) with TRBJ2-3; 8 bases are a match to TRBD2. V was pared by 1 base and J by 1 base, with 4 bases of the junction left unmatched. Germline lookup yields CDR1 LGHDT and CDR2 YNNKEL (reference sequence). The length of the CDR3 is 16 residues. Here the CDR3 reads CASSQGLAGGTDTQYF. In DNA, the CDR3 is TGTGCCAGCAGCCAAGGGCTAGCGGGTGGCACAGATACGCAGTATTTT.

The rearrangement joins TRBV30 to TRBJ1-2; possible D gene TRBD1, 6 bases. The CDR3 consists of 14 residues. Germline CDR1 reads GTSNPN; CDR2 reads SVGIG (reference sequence). V dropped 1 base and J dropped 7 bases, with 16 bases sitting between them. This CDR3 is CAWSETRTETGYTF. CDR3 in DNA: TGTGCCTGGAGTGAAACTCGGACAGAGACTGGCTACACCTTC.

The chain combines TRBV10-1 with TRBJ2-5; 8 nucleotides align to TRBD2. With 3 bases clipped from V and 4 bases from J, the junction kept 16 bases outside the gene matches. This CDR3 contains 18 residues. Germline CDR1 is WNHNN and CDR2 is SYGVQD (reference sequence). The CDR3 DNA reads as TGCGCCAGCAGTGACTTCTCCTTAACGGGAGGGGTAGGAGAGACCCAGTACTTC. Amino acid sequence: CASSDFSLTGGVGETQYF.

The chain employs TRBV7-3 and TRBJ1-1; a possible D gene is TRBD1 (5 bases). V lost 1 base and J 4 bases, leaving 13 bases between the germline ends. The CDR3 extends over 15 amino acids. Germline V gives CDR1 SGHTA, CDR2 FQGTGA. CDR3 region: CASSLRAVRGTEAFF. CDR3 sequence (DNA): TGTGCCAGCAGCTTAAGGGCCGTTAGGGGCACTGAAGCTTTCTTT.

Many counts were recorded for this clone. This sequence joins TRBV2 and TRBJ1-4, with 7 bases aligning to TRBD1. This CDR3 comprises 13 residues. V trimming: 8 bases; J trimming: 4 bases; junction bases outside the gene matches: 4. Germline V lookup: CDR1 SNHLY, CDR2 FYNNEI. The CDR3 DNA reads as TGTGCCAGCGAGGACAGGTTTAATGAAAAACTGTTTTTT. Translated: CASEDRFNEKLFF.

This clone was detected once. The chain combines TRBV2 with TRBJ1-2; possible D gene TRBD1, 6 bases. Germline CDR1 is SNHLY and CDR2 is FYNNEI. CDR3 size: 16 residues. Trimming took 0 bases from V and 6 from J, leaving 17 bases between them. The CDR3 DNA reads TGTGCCAGCAGTGAAGCGCGCGGGGGCCTTGATGATGGCTACACCTTC. Protein: CASSEARGGLDDGYTF. The full variable domain, in which reference TRBV2 and TRBJ1-2 provide the parts outside the CDR3, is EPEVTQTPSHQVTQMGQEVILRCVPISNHLYFYWYRQILGQKVEFLVSFYNNEISEKSEIFDDQFSVERPDGSNFTLKIRSTKLEDSAMYFCASSEARGGLDDGYTFGSGTRLTVV.

The chain joins TRBV5-1 to TRBJ2-2, with a possible D match to TRBD1 (5 bases). The V end lost 0 bases, the J end lost 0 bases, and 9 bases lay between the germline ends. The CDR3 contains 16 residues. Germline V gives CDR1 SGHRS, CDR2 YFSETQ. The CDR3 sequence is CASSLVDSTNTGELFF. DNA of the CDR3: TGCGCCAGCAGCTTGGTCGACAGTACGAACACCGGGGAGCTGTTTTTT. The complete variable domain, with remaining parts taken from reference TRBV5-1 and TRBJ2-2, reads KAGVTQTPRYLIKTRGQQVTLSCSPISGHRSVSWYQQTPGQGLQFLFEYFSETQRNKGNFPGRFSGRQFSNSRSEMNVSTLELGDSALYLCASSLVDSTNTGELFFGEGSRLTVL.

The CDR3: CASSTRTGSNTEAFF. CDR3 coding DNA: TGTGCCAGCAGTACCAGGACAGGGTCAAACACTGAAGCTTTCTTT. V is TRBV28 and J is TRBJ1-1, with 8 bases identical to TRBD1. After removal of 5 bases from V and 2 bases from J, the junction contained 7 bases not matched to a gene. Looked up from germline, CDR1 is MDHEN and CDR2 is SYDVKM. This CDR3 spans 15 amino acids.

This rearrangement joins TRBV4-1 to TRBJ2-2; possible D gene TRBD1, 5 bases. V was cut by 5 bases and J by 2 bases, with 12 bases left in between. The CDR3 is 15 residues long. Germline loops: CDR1 MGHRA, CDR2 YSYEKL. The CDR3 loop is CASSLQESNTGELFF. CDR3 bases: TGCGCCAGCAGCTTACAGGAATCTAACACCGGGGAGCTGTTTTTT.

The J gene is TRBJ2-7, the V gene TRBV5-4; a possible D gene is TRBD1 (6 bases). The germline V and J ends were trimmed by 4 bases and 7 bases, with 12 bases remaining between them. The V gene's germline CDR1 is SGHNT and CDR2 YYREEE (reference sequence). This CDR3 spans 12 amino acids. The CDR3 here is CASSATGLEQYF. The CDR3 DNA is TGTGCCAGCAGCGCGACAGGACTTGAGCAGTACTTC.

The chain has TRBV2 and TRBJ2-1; TRBD2 matches at 11 bases. Per the germline V gene, CDR1 is SNHLY and CDR2 is FYNNEI. CDR3 length: 15 residues. V dropped 6 bases and J dropped 7; count of bases not matched to a gene: 8. As DNA, the CDR3 is TGTGCCAGCAGCCCGGGACTAGCGGTACGAAATGAGCAGTTCTTC. This translates into CASSPGLAVRNEQFF.

CDR3 in amino acids: CASSRGKVDTQYF. In DNA form, the CDR3 reads TGTGCCAGCAGCCGAGGGAAGGTAGATACGCAGTATTTT. This sequence joins TRBV3-1 (or the pseudogene TRBV3-2) and TRBJ2-3; D might be TRBD2 (5 bases). Germline CDR1 is LGHDT and CDR2 is YNNKEL (reference sequence). V lost 4 bases to trimming and J lost 5 bases, with 10 bases between them. This CDR3 is 13 amino acids long.